This T cell receptor beta chain was identified during a study of blood T cell repertoires in COVID-19. About the study: Sites across the United States, Italy and Spain contributed samples from acute and convalescent COVID-19. Nucleic acid was either cDNA or gDNA, and it came from T cells, B-cell-depleted T cells, or PBMCs.

The CDR3 is made up of 15 amino acids. Looked up from germline, CDR1 is SEHNR and CDR2 is FQNEAQ (reference sequence). V shed 5 bases and J shed 8 bases, with 16 bases lying between them. The authors' processing: Reference gene primer amplification yielded estimated nucleated cell counts. The data were produced by immunoSEQ multiplex PCR, yet TCRdb's version contains in-frame clones alone and is incomplete. From that table come the V and J calls and clone size; the DNA was used to work out D and trimming. The sample lists hundreds of thousands of clones, about 85% occurring once. The sequenced material came from peripheral blood. This sequence joins TRBV7-9 and TRBJ1-6, with TRBD1 as a possible D gene (5 bases). This TCR was sampled from a man in his sixties who had recovered from COVID-19. CDR3 amino acids: CASSSFGTAYSPLHF. CDR3 nucleotides: TGTGCCAGCAGCAGTTTCGGGACTGCCTATTCACCCCTCCACTTT.